This T cell receptor (beta chain) was retrieved from a study of cytomegalovirus exposure and HLA in healthy donors. Primers for the PCR totalled 60 Vbeta and 13 Jbeta. Produced via immunoSEQ multiplex PCR; TCRdb's table is partial and in-frame only. This table lists tens of thousands of clones. Turning to this clone: Antigen: not known.

Germline-derived CDR1 and CDR2 are GTSNPN and SVGIG (reference sequence). V was clipped by 0 bases and J by 0 bases, with 6 bases between them. This CDR3 comprises 14 residues. Whole-study results and caveats: TCR beta sequences reportedly predicted the HLA-A and HLA-B alleles of most subjects accurately. Most of the CMV-associated TCR beta chains (in a later analysis) appeared to be HLA-restricted. Confirmation in vitro established that a few CMV-associated chains were specific for CMV antigens. Excluded were some V segments that proved indistinguishable, including TRBV6-2 and TRBV6-3.

This TCR was recovered from a female donor in good health and CMV-seronegative. The J gene is TRBJ2-1, the V gene TRBV30; the D is unclear. Material for sequencing was PBMCs. The CDR3 reads CAWSVQTSYNEQFF. The DNA of the CDR3 is TGTGCCTGGAGTGTACAGACCTCCTACAATGAGCAGTTCTTC.